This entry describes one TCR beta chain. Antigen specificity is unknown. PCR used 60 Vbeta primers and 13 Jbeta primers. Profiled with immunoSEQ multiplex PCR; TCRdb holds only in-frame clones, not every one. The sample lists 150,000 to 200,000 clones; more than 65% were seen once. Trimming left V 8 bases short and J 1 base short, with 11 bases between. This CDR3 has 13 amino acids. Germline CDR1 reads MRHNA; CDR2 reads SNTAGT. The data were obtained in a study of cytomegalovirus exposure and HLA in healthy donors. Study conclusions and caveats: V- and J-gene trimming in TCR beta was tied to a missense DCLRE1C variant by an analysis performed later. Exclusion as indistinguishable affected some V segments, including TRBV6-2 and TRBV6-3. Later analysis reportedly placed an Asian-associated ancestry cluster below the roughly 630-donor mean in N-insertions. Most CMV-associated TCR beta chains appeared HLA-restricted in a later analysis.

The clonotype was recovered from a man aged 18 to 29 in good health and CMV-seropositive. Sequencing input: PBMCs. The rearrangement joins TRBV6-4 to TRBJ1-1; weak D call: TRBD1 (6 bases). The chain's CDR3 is CASRDKQNTEAFF. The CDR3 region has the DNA TGTGCCAGCCGGGACAAACAGAACACTGAAGCTTTCTTT.